This TCR beta chain was retrieved from a study of a mutant IDH1 vaccine in newly diagnosed glioma. Across the whole study: Across weeks 1, 3, 5, 7, 11, 15, 19 and 23, patients received a vaccination each time, eight in all. Treated patients, 62.5% male and roughly 40% female, averaged roughly 43 years of age. Standard pretreatment was either radiotherapy, temozolomide, or, for most, radiochemotherapy with temozolomide. Patients received vaccination from 4-6 weeks after radiotherapy alone, or with temozolomide cycles.

Sequencing used immunoSEQ multiplex PCR; TCRdb keeps in-frame clones, though not all of them. The data show around 11,000 clones, with about 91% seen just once and roughly 5.2% held by the top ten. Remarks on this clone: Its antigen is still unknown.

The time point: week 23, last vaccination. A single vaccine dose contained 300 ug of mutant IDH1 20-mer peptide, and topical imiquimod was used with it. This CDR3 is 15 amino acids long. Trimming removed 1 base at V and 6 bases at J, with 13 bases between. Per germline, CDR1 MNHNS and CDR2 SASEGT. The sequences come from PBMCs, collected from a glioma patient whose treatment included an IDH1 peptide vaccine. The rearrangement uses TRBV6-1 and TRBJ1-5; tentative D call: TRBD1 (6 bases). This clonotype originated in a woman aged 40 to 50 with glioma. Some clones in this sample may be carry-over from other donors' samples. The CDR3 nucleotides read TGTGCCAGCAGTGAAGAATGGACAGACGGTCAGCCCCAGCATTTT. Its translation: CASSEEWTDGQPQHF.